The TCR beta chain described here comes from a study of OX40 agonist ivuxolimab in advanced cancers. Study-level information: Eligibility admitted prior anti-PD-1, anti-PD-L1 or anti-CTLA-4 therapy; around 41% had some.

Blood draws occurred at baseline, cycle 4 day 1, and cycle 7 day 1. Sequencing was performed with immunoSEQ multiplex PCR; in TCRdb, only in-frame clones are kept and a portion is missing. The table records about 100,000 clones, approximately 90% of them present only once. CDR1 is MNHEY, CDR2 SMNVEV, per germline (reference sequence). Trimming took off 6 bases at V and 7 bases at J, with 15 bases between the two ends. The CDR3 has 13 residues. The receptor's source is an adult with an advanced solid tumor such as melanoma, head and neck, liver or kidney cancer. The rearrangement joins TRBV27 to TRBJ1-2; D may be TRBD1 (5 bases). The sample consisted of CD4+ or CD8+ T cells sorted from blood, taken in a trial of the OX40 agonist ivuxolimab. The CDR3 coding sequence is TGTGCCAGCAGCCTCCCGGGGGTTGGTGGCTACACCTTC. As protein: CASSLPGVGGYTF.